A single sample is the source of the 7 T cell receptor beta chains below, sequenced in a study of blood T cell repertoires in COVID-19. Sequencing used immunoSEQ multiplex PCR; TCRdb keeps in-frame clones, though not all of them. The repertoire holds 140,000 to 150,000 clones, over 75% seen once, with around 1.9% in the top ten. The sample taken for sequencing was peripheral blood. All receptors derive from a man in his 70s with acute or convalescent COVID-19.

The rearrangement uses TRBV10-3 and TRBJ2-5; 8 bases are a match to TRBD2. Germline assignment: CDR1 ENHRY and CDR2 SYGVKD. This CDR3 is built from 16 residues. J lost 7 bases, V lost 2 bases, and 12 bases had no gene match. This chain's CDR3 is CAISERGGGPVGTQYF. The CDR3 DNA follows: TGTGCCATCAGTGAGAGGGGCGGGGGGCCCGTTGGGACCCAGTACTTC.

The chain carries TRBV30 and TRBJ2-2; 8 bases fit TRBD1. Unmatched junction bases numbered 5, after V lost 4 bases and J lost 4 bases. This CDR3 is built from 14 residues. Germline values: CDR1 GTSNPN, CDR2 SVGIG (reference sequence). CDR3 in DNA: TGTGCCTGGACCGGGACAGGCGTCACCGGGGAGCTGTTTTTT. It specifies CAWTGTGVTGELFF.

This rearrangement joins TRBV23-1 to TRBJ2-5; TRBD1 matches 7 bases. TRBV23-1 belongs to the ORF category, with a function that is uncertain. The CDR3 has 17 amino acids. J gave up 5 bases and V 0 bases, and 12 bases lay outside the gene matches. CDR3 region: CASSQSPRGFMGETQYF. CDR3 DNA sequence: TGCGCCAGCAGTCAATCGCCCAGGGGGTTTATGGGGGAGACCCAGTACTTC.

The V gene is TRBV5-1, the J gene TRBJ2-7, with a possible D match to TRBD2 (7 bases). This CDR3 has 15 amino acids. The V and J ends lost 2 bases and 2 bases respectively, with 14 bases between them. Germline V gives CDR1 SGHRS, CDR2 YFSETQ. Here the CDR3 reads CASSLAGGHTYEQYF. The DNA for the CDR3 is TGCGCCAGCAGCTTAGCCGGGGGGCACACCTACGAGCAGTACTTC.

In the case of this clone: The same CDR3 also results from other DNA sequences found in this sample. V gene TRBV5-1 combines with J gene TRBJ1-1, with 7 bases identical to TRBD1. V lost 1 base and J lost 3; bases outside the gene matches: 0. The CDR3 has 13 residues. Germline V gives CDR1 SGHRS, CDR2 YFSETQ. In DNA form, the CDR3 reads TGCGCCAGCAGCTTGACAGGGGACACTGAAGCTTTCTTT. Amino acid sequence: CASSLTGDTEAFF.

The chain employs TRBV10-3 and TRBJ1-1; D perhaps matches TRBD1 (5 bases). The CDR3 runs to 12 residues. Germline CDR1 and CDR2: ENHRY and SYGVKD. Trimming removed 10 bases at V and 4 bases at J, with 13 bases between. The chain's CDR3 is CATDGGGTEAFF. CDR3 in DNA: TGTGCCACTGACGGGGGGGGCACTGAAGCTTTCTTT.

V gene TRBV7-9 combines with J gene TRBJ1-1; D is unresolved. The CDR3 contains 14 residues. V dropped 4 bases and J dropped 4 bases, with 13 bases sitting between them. Germline lookup yields CDR1 SEHNR and CDR2 FQNEAQ (reference sequence). CDR3 DNA sequence: TGTGCCAGCAGCTCCGTGCAGGCCCGCACTGAAGCTTTCTTT. It is translated as CASSSVQARTEAFF.